What follows are 27 T cell receptor beta chains derived from one specimen sequenced in a study of T cells in localized non-small cell lung cancer. Clones were sequenced by immunoSEQ multiplex PCR, and TCRdb holds only the in-frame ones, with some missing. The sample lists under 4,000 clones, approximately 20% occurring once. Source: lung tumor tissue, taken before any cancer treatment. These TCRs come from an older female donor with stage II lung adenocarcinoma.

The chain combines TRBV12-5 with TRBJ2-3, with a tentative D call TRBD1 (6 bases). V was pared by 6 bases and J by 6 bases, with 13 bases between. Germline-derived CDR1 and CDR2 are LGHNT and FRNRAP. The CDR3 consists of 13 residues. The CDR3 DNA reads as TGTGCTAGTGGCGAACTTAGGGGGGATACGCAGTATTTT. Translating gives CASGELRGDTQYF.

This clone was counted between two and nine times. The chain carries TRBV11-3 and TRBJ2-4; D may correspond to TRBD1 or TRBD2 (5 bases each). Trimming left V 0 bases short and J 1 base short, with 10 bases between. The germline gives CDR1 SGHNT, CDR2 YENEEA. The CDR3 extends over 16 amino acids. The CDR3 DNA is TGTGCCAGCAGCTTAGACAGGGAGAGTGCCAAAAACATTCAGTACTTC. This encodes CASSLDRESAKNIQYF. The full variable domain, rest sourced from reference TRBV11-3 and TRBJ2-4, is EAGVVQSPRYKIIEKKQPVAFWCNPISGHNTLYWYLQNLGQGPELLIRYENEEAVDDSQLPKDRFSAERLKGVDSTLKIQPAELGDSAVYLCASSLDRESAKNIQYFGAGTRLSVL.

This clone rates as medium-sized (0.01 to 0.1%). Other DNA sequences of this sample code for an identical CDR3. This rearrangement joins TRBV11-3 to TRBJ2-2; D assignment may be TRBD1 or TRBD2 (6 bases each). Germline loops: CDR1 SGHNT, CDR2 YENEEA. This CDR3 comprises 15 residues. V gave up 3 bases and J gave up 5 bases, with 13 bases separating them. CDR3 sequence (DNA): TGTGCCAGCAGCTTGGGAGGAGGGGGAACCGGGGAGCTGTTTTTT. It translates to CASSLGGGGTGELFF. The full variable domain, rest sourced from reference TRBV11-3 and TRBJ2-2, is EAGVVQSPRYKIIEKKQPVAFWCNPISGHNTLYWYLQNLGQGPELLIRYENEEAVDDSQLPKDRFSAERLKGVDSTLKIQPAELGDSAVYLCASSLGGGGTGELFFGEGSRLTVL.

By share, this clone ranks as medium-sized. This chain uses TRBV11-3 with TRBJ2-3; TRBD2 matches at 10 bases. This CDR3 is 16 amino acids long. Germline V CDR1 and CDR2: SGHNT, YENEEA. Trimming at V came to 7 bases and at J to 8 bases, leaving 15 bases not matched to a gene. The CDR3 is CASTFTTSGRQGTQYF. The CDR3 region has the DNA TGTGCCAGCACCTTCACGACTAGCGGGCGCCAGGGTACGCAGTATTTT.

The chain uses TRBV19 and TRBJ2-1; the match to TRBD2 covers 16 bases. The V segment lost 7 bases and the J segment 7 bases; nucleotides outside the gene matches: 16. CDR3 length equals 19 residues. Germline-derived CDR1 and CDR2 are LNHDA and SQIVND (reference sequence). The CDR3 nucleotides read TGTGCCAGTACCGCGGAGGGACTAGCGGGAGGGCCGGTAAGAAATGAGCAGTTCTTC. It codes for CASTAEGLAGGPVRNEQFF.

The rearrangement joins TRBV6-8 to TRBJ1-4, with 8 bases lining up with TRBD1. Trimming took 5 bases from V and 7 from J; bases not matched to a gene: 6. CDR1 and CDR2 from the germline V gene are MNHGY and SAAAGT. The CDR3 consists of 14 residues. The CDR3, as DNA: TGTGCCAGCAGTATACAGGGGGGGAGTGAAAAACTGTTTTTT. Translated: CASSIQGGSEKLFF.

This clone was counted ten times or more. The chain couples TRBV11-3 to TRBJ2-2, with D tentatively TRBD2 (5 bases). The CDR3 length is 14 residues. The V gene's germline CDR1 is SGHNT and CDR2 YENEEA. Trimming removed 5 bases at V and 6 bases at J, with 13 bases between. CDR3 sequence (DNA): TGTGCCAGCAGCGCGCAGAAGGAGGCCGGGGAGCTGTTTTTT. It encodes CASSAQKEAGELFF.

This clone was counted between two and nine times. The gene calls are TRBV28 and TRBJ2-2; possible D gene TRBD1, 5 bases. Germline V CDR1 and CDR2: MDHEN, SYDVKM. The CDR3 loop spans 15 amino acids. V shed 3 bases and J shed 7 bases, with 15 bases lying between them. The CDR3 DNA sequence: TGTGCCAGCAGTTTGTCGCTGGTAAGGGGCGGGGAGCTGTTTTTT. It specifies CASSLSLVRGGELFF.

This clone was counted between two and nine times. The J gene is TRBJ2-4, the V gene TRBV6-8; 7 nucleotides agree with TRBD2. Germline values: CDR1 MNHGY, CDR2 SAAAGT. V was pared by 6 bases and J by 3 bases, with 8 bases of the junction left unmatched. This CDR3 contains 15 residues. Here the CDR3 reads CASRATSTNKNIQYF. CDR3 nucleotides: TGTGCCAGCAGGGCGACTAGCACCAACAAAAACATTCAGTACTTC.

This clone appeared a few times. The chain employs TRBV11-3 and TRBJ2-1; D remains unclear. From germline, CDR1 is SGHNT and CDR2 YENEEA. V was trimmed by 7 bases and J by 6 bases, leaving 16 bases between them. This CDR3 region has 14 residues. CDR3 amino acids: CASTPVRTGNEQFF. The CDR3 bases are TGTGCCAGCACCCCCGTCCGAACCGGCAATGAGCAGTTCTTC.

This clone was detected a few times. Here the CDR3 DNA reads TGCAGCGTTTTGACAGGAGCCTACAATGAGCAGTTCTTC. This sequence encodes CSVLTGAYNEQFF. The chain couples TRBV29-1 to TRBJ2-1; D is perhaps TRBD1 (6 bases). Germline V gene lookup returns CDR1 SQVTM and CDR2 ANQGSEA. This CDR3 contains 13 residues. The V gene lost 5 bases and the J gene lost 2 bases, with 10 bases spanning the gap.

This clone was found a few times. The chain combines TRBV30 with TRBJ2-1; 12 positions match TRBD2. The CDR3 consists of 17 residues. Trimming cost V 0 bases and J 9 bases; bases outside gene matches: 12. Germline CDR1 GTSNPN, CDR2 SVGIG (reference sequence). The CDR3 nucleotides read TGTGCCTGGAGTGTGGGGCCCCCACTAGCGGGAGGATTTGAGCAGTTCTTC. It specifies CAWSVGPPLAGGFEQFF.

The J gene is TRBJ2-1, the V gene TRBV28; D is uncertain. This CDR3 has 15 amino acids. CDR1 is MDHEN and CDR2 is SYDVKM in the germline V gene. Trimming took off 5 bases at V and 0 bases at J, with 11 bases between the two ends. CDR3 bases: TGTGCCAGCAGTCTGGCGGAGAGCTCCTACAATGAGCAGTTCTTC. Amino acids: CASSLAESSYNEQFF.

This clone is medium-sized (0.01 to 0.1%) by share. The J gene is TRBJ2-1, the V gene TRBV11-3, with 11 bases lining up with TRBD2. Per the germline V gene, CDR1 is SGHNT and CDR2 is YENEEA. The CDR3 loop spans 15 amino acids. The trim removed 4 bases at V and 10 bases at J, leaving 9 bases unmatched. DNA of the CDR3: TGTGCCAGCAGCTCCCGACTAGCGGGAAGGGAAGAGCAGTTCTTC. It yields the protein CASSSRLAGREEQFF.

The chain combines TRBV25-1 with TRBJ2-2, with D unclear. Deletions cut 3 bases from V and 8 bases from J, with 13 bases between. Germline CDR1 and CDR2: MGHDK and SYGVNS. The CDR3 loop spans 14 amino acids. Written as DNA, the CDR3 is TGTGCCAGCAGTGAGACTCCTAAAGGAGGGGAGCTGTTTTTT. The encoded protein is CASSETPKGGELFF.

A single count supports this clone. The J gene is TRBJ2-3, the V gene TRBV5-1; 10 bases match TRBD2. Germline CDR1 reads SGHRS; CDR2 reads YFSETQ. The CDR3 contains 16 residues. Germline trimming cut 0 bases from V and 2 bases from J; bases unmatched to any gene: 3. The CDR3 DNA is TGCGCCAGCAGCTTGGGACTAGCGGGCCTCACAGATACGCAGTATTTT. As protein: CASSLGLAGLTDTQYF. Full variable domain (rest looked up from reference TRBV5-1 and TRBJ2-3): KAGVTQTPRYLIKTRGQQVTLSCSPISGHRSVSWYQQTPGQGLQFLFEYFSETQRNKGNFPGRFSGRQFSNSRSEMNVSTLELGDSALYLCASSLGLAGLTDTQYFGPGTRLTVL.

This clone showed up many times. The V gene is TRBV6-8, the J gene TRBJ1-4; 10 bases fit TRBD1. V was pared by 6 bases and J by 0 bases, with 1 base of the junction left unmatched. CDR1 MNHGY and CDR2 SAAAGT come from the germline V gene. CDR3 length: 15 amino acids. The CDR3 DNA reads as TGTGCCAGCAGAGGACAGGGGGCAACTAATGAAAAACTGTTTTTT. Its translation is CASRGQGATNEKLFF.

The table lists this clone with a few counts. The V gene is TRBV11-3, the J gene TRBJ1-6, with D possibly matching TRBD1 (5 bases). The V gene's germline CDR1 is SGHNT and CDR2 YENEEA. The length of the CDR3 is 16 residues. The V and J ends lost 5 bases and 2 bases respectively, with 13 bases between them. The CDR3 nucleotides are TGTGCCAGCAGCCCCGGGACGGATACCTATAATTCACCCCTCCACTTT. This gives the protein CASSPGTDTYNSPLHF.

V and J are TRBV28 and TRBJ2-7, with 14 bases matching TRBD2. The CDR3 spans 16 residues. The germline CDR1 and CDR2 sequences are MDHEN and SYDVKM. After removal of 6 bases from V and 3 bases from J, the junction contained 7 bases not matched to a gene. The CDR3 nucleotides read TGTGCCAGCAGAAGCTACGGGACTAGCGGGAGCTACGAGCAGTACTTC. This translates into CASRSYGTSGSYEQYF.

The chain joins TRBV6-8 to TRBJ2-7, with a tentative D call TRBD1 (5 bases). V lost 4 bases to trimming and J lost 9 bases, with 19 bases between them. This CDR3 comprises 14 residues. In germline, CDR1 is MNHGY, CDR2 SAAAGT. CDR3 protein: CASSLESSGFGQYF. DNA for the CDR3: TGTGCCAGCAGTTTAGAGTCGTCAGGGTTCGGGCAGTACTTC.

The rearrangement joins TRBV28 to TRBJ2-7; 7 nucleotides agree with TRBD1. This CDR3 region has 14 residues. Trimming cost V 6 bases and J 2 bases; bases outside gene matches: 7. CDR1 and CDR2 from the germline V gene are MDHEN and SYDVKM. The CDR3 region has the DNA TGTGCCAGCAGGCTTTCAGGGGGAACCTACGAGCAGTACTTC. Translated, it gives CASRLSGGTYEQYF.

The chain uses TRBV10-2 and TRBJ2-1; 15 bases line up with TRBD2. The CDR3 contains 14 residues. Germline V gene sequence: CDR1 WSHSY, CDR2 SAAADI. V gave up 6 bases and J gave up 8 bases; unmatched junction bases: 2. The CDR3 DNA reads TGCGCCAGCAGGGGACTAGCGGGAGGATATGAGCAGTTCTTC. Translation: CASRGLAGGYEQFF.

This clone turned up a few times. The chain carries TRBV6-8 and TRBJ1-1, with D perhaps TRBD1 (5 bases). With 5 bases removed from V and 6 bases from J, the gap between germline ends came to 16 bases. CDR1 is MNHGY and CDR2 is SAAAGT in the germline V gene. This CDR3 is built from 14 residues. DNA for the CDR3: TGTGCCAGCAGTGATGGGAGGGGAGGGTCTGAAGCTTTCTTT. As protein: CASSDGRGGSEAFF.

The chain recombines TRBV19 with TRBJ1-2; TRBD1 might be the D (5 bases). V shed 1 base and J shed 8 bases, with 23 bases lying between them. CDR3 length: 17 residues. CDR1 LNHDA and CDR2 SQIVND come from the germline V gene (reference sequence). The CDR3 sequence is CASSIGRGAGKRDGYTF. The CDR3 DNA follows: TGTGCCAGTAGTATAGGGCGCGGGGCGGGTAAAAGAGACGGCTACACCTTC.

Relative to its sample, this clone is large. The chain has TRBV6-8 and TRBJ2-3; possibly TRBD2 for D (6 bases). The CDR3 length is 13 residues. The V gene's germline CDR1 is MNHGY and CDR2 SAAAGT. Trimming took 6 bases from V and 8 from J, leaving 15 bases between them. CDR3 region: CASSPDPSATQYF. CDR3 DNA sequence: TGTGCCAGCAGCCCAGATCCTAGCGCTACGCAGTATTTT.

The genes are TRBV11-3 and TRBJ1-3; TRBD1 is a possible D gene (6 bases). V lost 1 base, J lost 4 bases, and 14 bases lay in between. CDR3 length: 16 amino acids. Looked up from germline, CDR1 is SGHNT and CDR2 is YENEEA. The CDR3 reads CASSLGPAGAGNTIYF. As DNA, the CDR3 is TGTGCCAGCAGCTTAGGCCCCGCAGGGGCAGGAAACACCATATATTTT.

Relative to its sample, this clone is medium-sized. The chain employs TRBV11-3 and TRBJ2-7; TRBD2 is a possible D gene (5 bases). Germline-derived CDR1 and CDR2 are SGHNT and YENEEA. V lost 5 bases and J lost 6, with 20 bases in between. This CDR3 spans 15 amino acids. The CDR3 nucleotides read TGTGCCAGCAGCCTCCGGGTGGCCCAAGGGAGCGAGCAGTACTTC. Amino acids: CASSLRVAQGSEQYF.